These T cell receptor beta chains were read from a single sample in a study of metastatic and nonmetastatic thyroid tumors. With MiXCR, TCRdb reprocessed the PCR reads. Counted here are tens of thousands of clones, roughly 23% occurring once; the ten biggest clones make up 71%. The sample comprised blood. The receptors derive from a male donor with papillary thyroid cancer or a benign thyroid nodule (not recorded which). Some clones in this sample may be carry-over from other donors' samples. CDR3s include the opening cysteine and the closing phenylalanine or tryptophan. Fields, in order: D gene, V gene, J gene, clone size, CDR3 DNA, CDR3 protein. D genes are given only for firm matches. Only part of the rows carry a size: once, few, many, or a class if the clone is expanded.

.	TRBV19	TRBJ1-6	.	TGTGCCAGTAGTCCTACCCTTAATTCACCCCTCCACTTT	CASSPTLNSPLHF
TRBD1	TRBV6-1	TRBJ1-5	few	TGTGCCAGCAGCGACACCTCAGGGGGCCATCAGCCCCAGCATTTT	CASSDTSGGHQPQHF
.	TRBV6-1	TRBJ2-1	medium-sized	TGTGCCAGCAGTCGTAACAATGAGCAGTTCTTC	CASSRNNEQFF
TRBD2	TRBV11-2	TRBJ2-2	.	TGTGCCAGCAGCTTAGGACTAGCGGCGAACACCGGGGAGCTGTTTTTT	CASSLGLAANTGELFF
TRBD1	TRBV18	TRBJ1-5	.	TGTGCCAGCTCCCCCGAGGGACAGGGGAATCAGCCCCAGCATTTT	CASSPEGQGNQPQHF
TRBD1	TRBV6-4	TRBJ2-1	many	TGTGCCAGCAGCGAGACTGACAGGGATGAGCAGTTCTTC	CASSETDRDEQFF
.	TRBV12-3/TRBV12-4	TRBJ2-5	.	TGTACCAGCAGTCCCGACATCCCGAAGACCCAGTACTTC	CTSSPDIPKTQYF
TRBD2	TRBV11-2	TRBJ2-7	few	TGTGCCAGCAGCTTAGCTGGGGGGGAAAACTACGAGCAGTACTTC	CASSLAGGENYEQYF
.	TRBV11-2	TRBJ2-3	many	TGTGCCAGCAGCCCGCGTACTAGTCAGCTTTTCACAGATACGCAGTATTTT	CASSPRTSQLFTDTQYF
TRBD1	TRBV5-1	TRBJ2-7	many	TGCGCCAGCAGCTTGGCTGTCGGACAGGCTTACGAGCAGTACTTC	CASSLAVGQAYEQYF
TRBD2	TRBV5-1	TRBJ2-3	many	TGCGCCAGCAGCCCTTTGGCGGGAGGGAAAGCAGATACGCAGTATTTT	CASSPLAGGKADTQYF
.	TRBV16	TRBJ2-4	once	TGTGCCAGCAGCCATCAGGGGTACATTCAGTACTTC	CASSHQGYIQYF
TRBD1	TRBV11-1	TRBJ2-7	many	TGTGCCAGCAGCTCAGGCCGGGACAGGGGGACTAAAAATTCCTACGAGCAGTACTTC	CASSSGRDRGTKNSYEQYF
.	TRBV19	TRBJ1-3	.	TGTGCCAGTAGTATATCCGGGGGAGGAGGAAACACCATATATTTT	CASSISGGGGNTIYF
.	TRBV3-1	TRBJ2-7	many	TGTGCCAGCAGCCCGTCAACGGGGCTAGCGAGGAGCTCCTACGAGCAGTACTTC	CASSPSTGLARSSYEQYF
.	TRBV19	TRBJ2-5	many	TGTGCCAGTAGTGTTCCGACGCAGGGTCGACAGACCCAGTACTTC	CASSVPTQGRQTQYF
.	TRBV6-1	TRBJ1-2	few	TGTGCCAGCAGCTCCGCTCCCGGGGGCTACACCTTC	CASSSAPGGYTF
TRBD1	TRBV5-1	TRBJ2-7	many	TGCGCCAGCAGCTTGATCCCGACAGGGGCGAACTCCTACGAGCAGTACTTC	CASSLIPTGANSYEQYF
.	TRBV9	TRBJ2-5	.	TGTGCCAGCAGCCGAGGGGATAGCGGTGGGGCAGAGACCGAGTACTTC	CASSRGDSGGAETEYF
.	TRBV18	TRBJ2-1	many	TGTGCCAGCTCACCACCGACTGACAATGAGCAGTTCTTC	CASSPPTDNEQFF
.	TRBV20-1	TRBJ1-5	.	TGTAGTGCGGTCACCCGGGGAAAGCCCCAGCATTTT	CSAVTRGKPQHF
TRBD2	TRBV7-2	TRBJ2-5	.	TGTGCCAGCAGATATAGCGGGGGGGCCCTGGAGACCCAGTACTTC	CASRYSGGALETQYF
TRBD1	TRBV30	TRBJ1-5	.	TGTGCCTGGAGTGTGGCAGGGGGCCTGGGTCAGCCCCAGCATTTT	CAWSVAGGLGQPQHF
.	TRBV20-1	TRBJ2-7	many	TGCAGTGCTAGAGATCCGCGACAAGCCAGGGGATCCTACGAGCAGTACTTC	CSARDPRQARGSYEQYF
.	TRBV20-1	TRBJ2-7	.	TGCAGTGCTGAACTAGCTGGACAACTCTACGAGCAGTACTTC	CSAELAGQLYEQYF
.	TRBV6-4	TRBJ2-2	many	TGTGCCAGCAGTGACGGGAGCGGAGGGACCGGGGAGCTGTTTTTT	CASSDGSGGTGELFF
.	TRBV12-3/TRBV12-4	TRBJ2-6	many	TGTGCCAGCAGTCTTCGTGGTGGGGTCAACGTCCTGACTTTC	CASSLRGGVNVLTF
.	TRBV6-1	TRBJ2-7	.	TGTGCCAGCAGGCAAAATCTCGCTTACTACGAGCAGTACTTC	CASRQNLAYYEQYF
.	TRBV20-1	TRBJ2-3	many	TGCAGTGCTAGAGATCTGCAGGGAGATACGCAGTATTTT	CSARDLQGDTQYF
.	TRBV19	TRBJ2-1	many	TGTGCCAGTAGTAACCCTTACCCAGGGGCCGGGCAGTTCTTC	CASSNPYPGAGQFF
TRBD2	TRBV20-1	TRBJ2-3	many	TGCAGTGCTAGAGGCTCCGGGACTAGCTCAGAAGACACAGATACGCAGTATTTT	CSARGSGTSSEDTDTQYF
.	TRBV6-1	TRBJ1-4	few	TGTGCCAGCAGTGCGTGGGGGGCGACTAATGAAAAACTGTTTTTT	CASSAWGATNEKLFF
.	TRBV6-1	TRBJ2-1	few	TGTGCCAGCAGTGAAGACTGGGTCAATGAGCAGTTCTTC	CASSEDWVNEQFF
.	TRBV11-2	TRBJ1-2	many	TGTGCCAGCAGCTTAGTGGGTTACTACTATGGCTACACCTTC	CASSLVGYYYGYTF
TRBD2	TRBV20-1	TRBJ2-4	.	TGCAGTGCTAGAGATGCTAGCGGGGGAGGGGCCAAAAACATTCAGTACTTC	CSARDASGGGAKNIQYF
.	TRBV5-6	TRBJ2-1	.	TGTGCCAGCAGGGAAGGGGTTCCCCTCGACAATGAGCAGTTCTTC	CASREGVPLDNEQFF
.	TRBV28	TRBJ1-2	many	TGTGCCAGCAGTTTAGCAGGGGTCTATGGCTACACCTTC	CASSLAGVYGYTF
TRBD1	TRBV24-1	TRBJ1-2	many	TGTGCCATCGCCCCCGGACAGGGCTATGGCTACACCTTC	CAIAPGQGYGYTF
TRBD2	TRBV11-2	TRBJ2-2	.	TGTGCCAGCAGCTTAACTCCTACGAGCGGGAGGGTCGGGGAGCTGTTTTTT	CASSLTPTSGRVGELFF
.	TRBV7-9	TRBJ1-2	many	TGTGCCAGCAGCTTGAGTACTAACTATGGCTACACCTTC	CASSLSTNYGYTF
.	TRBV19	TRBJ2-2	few	TGTGCCAGTAGTATAGGGCAGGTACCCGGGGAGCTGTTTTTT	CASSIGQVPGELFF
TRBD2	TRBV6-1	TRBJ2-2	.	TGTGCCAGCAGGGGAACTAGCGGGACGAACACCGTGGAGCTGTTTTTT	CASRGTSGTNTVELFF
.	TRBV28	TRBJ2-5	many	TGTGCCAGCACAGGGGGGGCCCAAGAGACCCAGTACTTC	CASTGGAQETQYF
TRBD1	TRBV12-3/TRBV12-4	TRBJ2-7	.	TGTGCCAGCAGTCCCCCGGGACAGGGGTCCCACGAGCAGTACTTC	CASSPPGQGSHEQYF
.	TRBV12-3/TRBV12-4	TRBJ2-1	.	TGTGCCAGCAGTTTACGGGGGTGGTGGGGGACCACTAACAATGAGCAGTTCTTC	CASSLRGWWGTTNNEQFF
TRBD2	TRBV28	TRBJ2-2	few	TGTGCCAGCACTGGGAGCGGGAGTCAAACCGGGGAGCTGTTTTTT	CASTGSGSQTGELFF
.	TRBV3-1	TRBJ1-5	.	TGTGCCGGCAGCTGGACAGACAATCAGCCCCAGCATTTT	CAGSWTDNQPQHF
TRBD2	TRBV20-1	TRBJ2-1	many	TGCAGTGCTAGAGATTCTACTAGCGCCAATGAGCAGTTCTTC	CSARDSTSANEQFF
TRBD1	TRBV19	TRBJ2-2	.	TGTGCCAGTAGTACCGGGACAGGGCTTTACGGGGAGCTGTTTTTT	CASSTGTGLYGELFF
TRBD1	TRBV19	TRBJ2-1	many	TGTGCCAGTAGTAGGGGGACAGGGGGCGCGTTGTACAATGAGCAGTTCTTC	CASSRGTGGALYNEQFF
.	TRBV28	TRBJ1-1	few	TGTGCCAGCAGTTTCGTATTTGGGACGGTACAGAACACTGAAGCTTTCTTT	CASSFVFGTVQNTEAFF
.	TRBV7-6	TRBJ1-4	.	TGTGCCAGCAGCTTCAGAGGGGTAAACGAAAAACTGTTTTTT	CASSFRGVNEKLFF
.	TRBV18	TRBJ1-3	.	TGTGCCAGCTCACCCCGACAGATCTCTGGAAACACCATATATTTT	CASSPRQISGNTIYF
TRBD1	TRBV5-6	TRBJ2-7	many	TGTGCCAGCAGCAGCGGACAGGGGGTATTCGGGGCCTACGAGCAGTACTTC	CASSSGQGVFGAYEQYF
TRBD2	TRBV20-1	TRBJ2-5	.	TGCAGTGCTGGGACTAGCGGGAGAGGGGAGACCCAGTACTTC	CSAGTSGRGETQYF